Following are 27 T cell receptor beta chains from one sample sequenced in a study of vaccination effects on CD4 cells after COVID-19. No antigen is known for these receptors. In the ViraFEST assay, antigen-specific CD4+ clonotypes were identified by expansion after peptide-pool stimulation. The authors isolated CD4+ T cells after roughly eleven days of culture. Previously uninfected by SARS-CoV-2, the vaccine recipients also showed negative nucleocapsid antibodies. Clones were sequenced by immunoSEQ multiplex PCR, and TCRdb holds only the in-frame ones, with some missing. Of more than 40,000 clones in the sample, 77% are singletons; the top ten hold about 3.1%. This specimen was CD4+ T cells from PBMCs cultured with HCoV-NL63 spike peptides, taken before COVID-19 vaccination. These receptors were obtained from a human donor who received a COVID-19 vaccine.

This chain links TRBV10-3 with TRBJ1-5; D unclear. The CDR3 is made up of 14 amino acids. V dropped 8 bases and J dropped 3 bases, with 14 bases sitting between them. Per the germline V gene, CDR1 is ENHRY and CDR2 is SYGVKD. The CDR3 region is CAIGLDGHNQPQHF. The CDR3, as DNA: TGTGCCATCGGCCTGGACGGCCACAATCAGCCCCAGCATTTT.

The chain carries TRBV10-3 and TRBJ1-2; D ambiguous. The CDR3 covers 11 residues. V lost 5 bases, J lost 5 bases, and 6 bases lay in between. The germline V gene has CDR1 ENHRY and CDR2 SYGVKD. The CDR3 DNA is TGTGCCATCAGTTCAGGTTATGGCTACACCTTC. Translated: CAISSGYGYTF.

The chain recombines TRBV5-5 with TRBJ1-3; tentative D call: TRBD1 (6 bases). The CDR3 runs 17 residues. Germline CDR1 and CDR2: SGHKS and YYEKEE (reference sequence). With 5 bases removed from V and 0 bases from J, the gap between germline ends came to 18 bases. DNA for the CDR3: TGTGCCAGCAGTTGGACCGGGACACAAGGCTCTGGAAACACCATATATTTT. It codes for CASSWTGTQGSGNTIYF.

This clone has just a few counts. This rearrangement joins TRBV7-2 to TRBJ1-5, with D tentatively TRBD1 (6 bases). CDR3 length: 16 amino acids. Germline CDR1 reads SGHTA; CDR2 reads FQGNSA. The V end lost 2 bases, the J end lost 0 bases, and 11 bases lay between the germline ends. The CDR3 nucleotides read TGTGCCAGCAGCTTAATGGGGACAAATAGCAATCAGCCCCAGCATTTT. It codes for CASSLMGTNSNQPQHF.

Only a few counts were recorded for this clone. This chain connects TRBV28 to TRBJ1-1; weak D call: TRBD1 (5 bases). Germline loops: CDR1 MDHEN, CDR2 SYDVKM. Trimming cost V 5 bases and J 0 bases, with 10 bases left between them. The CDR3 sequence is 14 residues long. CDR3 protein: CASSPGQVNTEAFF. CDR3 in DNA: TGTGCCAGCAGTCCCGGACAAGTGAACACTGAAGCTTTCTTT.

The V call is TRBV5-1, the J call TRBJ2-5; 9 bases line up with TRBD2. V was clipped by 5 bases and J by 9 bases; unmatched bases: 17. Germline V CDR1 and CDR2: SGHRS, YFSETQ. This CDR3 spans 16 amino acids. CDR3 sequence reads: CASSLGAGGALRAQYF. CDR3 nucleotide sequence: TGCGCCAGCAGTCTTGGGGCGGGGGGGGCCCTTCGGGCCCAGTACTTC.

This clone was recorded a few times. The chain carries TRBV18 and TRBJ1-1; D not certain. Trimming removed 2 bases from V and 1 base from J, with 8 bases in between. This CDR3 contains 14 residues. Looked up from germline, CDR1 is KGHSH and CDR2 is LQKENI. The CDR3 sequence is CASSPSAANTEAFF. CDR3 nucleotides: TGTGCCAGCTCACCATCGGCGGCGAACACTGAAGCTTTCTTT.

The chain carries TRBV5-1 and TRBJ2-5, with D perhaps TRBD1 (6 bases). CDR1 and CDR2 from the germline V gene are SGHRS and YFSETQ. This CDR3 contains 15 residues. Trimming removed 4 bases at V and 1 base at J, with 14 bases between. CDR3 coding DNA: TGCGCCAGCAGCCGCACAACAGGGACCCAAGAGACCCAGTACTTC. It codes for CASSRTTGTQETQYF.

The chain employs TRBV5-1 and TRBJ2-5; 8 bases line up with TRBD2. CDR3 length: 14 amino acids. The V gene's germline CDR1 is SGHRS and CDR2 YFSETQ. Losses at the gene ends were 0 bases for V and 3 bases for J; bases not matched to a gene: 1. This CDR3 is CASSLGRGEETQYF. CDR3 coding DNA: TGCGCCAGCAGCTTGGGGCGGGGGGAAGAGACCCAGTACTTC. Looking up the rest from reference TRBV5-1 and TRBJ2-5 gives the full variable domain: KAGVTQTPRYLIKTRGQQVTLSCSPISGHRSVSWYQQTPGQGLQFLFEYFSETQRNKGNFPGRFSGRQFSNSRSEMNVSTLELGDSALYLCASSLGRGEETQYFGPGTRLLVL.

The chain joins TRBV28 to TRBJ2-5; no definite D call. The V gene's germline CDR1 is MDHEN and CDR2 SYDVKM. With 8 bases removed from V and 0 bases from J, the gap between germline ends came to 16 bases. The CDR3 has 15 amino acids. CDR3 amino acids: CASQSLLVDQETQYF. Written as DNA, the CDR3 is TGTGCCAGCCAGAGTTTATTGGTCGACCAAGAGACCCAGTACTTC.

CDR3 residues: CASSLGGQAGPYSGNTIYF. CDR3 bases: TGTGCCAGCAGCCTTGGCGGACAGGCCGGCCCTTACTCTGGAAACACCATATATTTT. The V and J genes are TRBV5-4 and TRBJ1-3; the match to TRBD1 covers 7 bases. Germline V gene lookup returns CDR1 SGHNT and CDR2 YYREEE (reference sequence). The CDR3 spans 19 residues. The J segment lost 0 bases and the V segment lost 4 bases, leaving 16 bases of the junction unmatched.

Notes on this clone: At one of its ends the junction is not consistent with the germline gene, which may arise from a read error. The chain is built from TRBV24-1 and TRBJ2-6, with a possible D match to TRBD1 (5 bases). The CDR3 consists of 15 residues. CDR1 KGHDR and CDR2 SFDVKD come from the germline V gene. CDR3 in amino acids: CATSDLRAGANVLTF. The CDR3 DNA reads TGTGCCACCAGTGATCTCAGGGCTGGAGCCAACGTCCTGACTTTC.

In DNA, the CDR3 is TGTGCCAGCAGCCAAGATGGGACAGTCCAGACTTATGGCTACACCTTC. Translating gives CASSQDGTVQTYGYTF. This chain links TRBV3-1 (or the pseudogene TRBV3-2) with TRBJ1-2; TRBD1 matches 7 bases. Looked up from germline, CDR1 is LGHDT and CDR2 is YNNKEL (reference sequence). This CDR3 region has 16 residues. J was trimmed by 5 bases and V by 0 bases; bases with no gene match: 9.

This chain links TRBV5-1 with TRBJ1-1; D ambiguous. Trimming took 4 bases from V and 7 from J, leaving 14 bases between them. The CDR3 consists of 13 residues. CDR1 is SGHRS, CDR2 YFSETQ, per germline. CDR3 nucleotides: TGCGCCAGCAGCCCCTCCCCCAGGTTTGAAGCTTTCTTT. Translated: CASSPSPRFEAFF.

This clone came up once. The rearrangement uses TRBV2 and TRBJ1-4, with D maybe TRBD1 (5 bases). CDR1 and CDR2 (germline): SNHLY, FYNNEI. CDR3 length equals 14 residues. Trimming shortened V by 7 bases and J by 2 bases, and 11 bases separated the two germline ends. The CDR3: CASNGRGTNEKLFF. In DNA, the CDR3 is TGTGCCAGCAACGGACGGGGGACTAATGAAAAACTGTTTTTT.

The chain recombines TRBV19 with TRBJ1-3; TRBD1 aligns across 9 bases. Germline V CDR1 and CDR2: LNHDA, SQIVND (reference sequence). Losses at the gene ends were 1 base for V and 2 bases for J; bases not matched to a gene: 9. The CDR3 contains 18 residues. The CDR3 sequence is CASSIAPDRGLTGNTIYF. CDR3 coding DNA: TGTGCCAGTAGTATAGCCCCGGACAGGGGTTTAACTGGAAACACCATATATTTT.

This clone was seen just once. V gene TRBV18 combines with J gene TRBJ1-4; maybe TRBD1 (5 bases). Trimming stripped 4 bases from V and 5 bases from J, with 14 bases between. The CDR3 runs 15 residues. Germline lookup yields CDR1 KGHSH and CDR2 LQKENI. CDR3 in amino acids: CASSRMQGTNEKLFF. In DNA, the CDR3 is TGTGCCAGCTCACGAATGCAGGGAACAAATGAAAAACTGTTTTTT.

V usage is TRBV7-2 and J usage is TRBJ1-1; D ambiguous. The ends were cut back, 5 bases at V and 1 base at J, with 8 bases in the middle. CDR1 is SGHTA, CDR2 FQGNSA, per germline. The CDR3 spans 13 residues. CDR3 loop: CASSDRRNTEAFF. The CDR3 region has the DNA TGTGCCAGCAGCGACCGACGGAACACTGAAGCTTTCTTT.

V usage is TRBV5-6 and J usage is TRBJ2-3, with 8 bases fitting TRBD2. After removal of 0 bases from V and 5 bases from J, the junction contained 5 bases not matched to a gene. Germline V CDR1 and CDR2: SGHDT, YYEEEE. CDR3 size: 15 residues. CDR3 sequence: CASSLGPGGRDTQYF. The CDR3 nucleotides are TGTGCCAGCAGCTTGGGGCCGGGGGGGAGAGATACGCAGTATTTT.

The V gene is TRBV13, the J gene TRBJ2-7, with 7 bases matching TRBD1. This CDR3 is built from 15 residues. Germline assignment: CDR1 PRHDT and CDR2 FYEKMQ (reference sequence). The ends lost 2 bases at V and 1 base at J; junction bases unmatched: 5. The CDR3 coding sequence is TGTGCCAGCAGCTTAAGCCAGGGGGAGTCCTACGAGCAGTACGTC. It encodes CASSLSQGESYEQYV.

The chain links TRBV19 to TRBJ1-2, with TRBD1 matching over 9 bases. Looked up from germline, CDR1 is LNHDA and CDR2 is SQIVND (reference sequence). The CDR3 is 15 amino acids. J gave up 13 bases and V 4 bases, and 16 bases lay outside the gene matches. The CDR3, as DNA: TGTGCCAGTAGTACCCTTTCTGCGGGACAGGGAGGCCTCACCTTC. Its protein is CASSTLSAGQGGLTF.

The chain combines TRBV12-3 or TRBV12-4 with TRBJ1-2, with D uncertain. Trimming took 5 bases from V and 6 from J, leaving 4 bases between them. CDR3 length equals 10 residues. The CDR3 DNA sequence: TGTGCCAGCAGTCGGCATGGCTACACCTTC. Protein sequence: CASSRHGYTF.

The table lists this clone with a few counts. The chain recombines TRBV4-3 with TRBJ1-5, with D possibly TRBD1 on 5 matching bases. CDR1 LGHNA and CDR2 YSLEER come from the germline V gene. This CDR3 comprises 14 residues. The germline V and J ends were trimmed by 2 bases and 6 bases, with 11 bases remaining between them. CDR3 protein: CASSQKVGAQPQHF. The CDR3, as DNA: TGCGCCAGCAGCCAAAAGGTCGGGGCTCAGCCCCAGCATTTT.

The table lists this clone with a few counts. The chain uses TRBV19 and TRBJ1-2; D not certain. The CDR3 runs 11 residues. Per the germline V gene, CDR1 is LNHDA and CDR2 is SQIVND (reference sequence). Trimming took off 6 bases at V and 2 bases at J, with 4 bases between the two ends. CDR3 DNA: TGTGCCAGTAGCCGAAACTATGGCTACACCTTC. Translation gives CASSRNYGYTF.

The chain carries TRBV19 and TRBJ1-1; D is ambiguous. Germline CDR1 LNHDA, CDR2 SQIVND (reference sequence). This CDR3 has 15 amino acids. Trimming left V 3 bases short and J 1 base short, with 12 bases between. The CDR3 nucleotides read TGTGCCAGTAGTATCTCGTACAGATCGAACACTGAAGCTTTCTTT. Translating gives CASSISYRSNTEAFF.

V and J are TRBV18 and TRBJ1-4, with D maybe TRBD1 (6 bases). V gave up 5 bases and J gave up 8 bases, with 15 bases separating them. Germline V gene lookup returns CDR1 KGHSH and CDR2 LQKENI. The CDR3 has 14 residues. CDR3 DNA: TGTGCCAGCTCATCCCCAGGGGCGAGAGAAAAACTGTTTTTT. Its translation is CASSSPGAREKLFF.

DNA of the CDR3: TGTGCCAGCAGCGTTAATGCAGGGGGCAGTTCACCCCTCCACTTT. It specifies CASSVNAGGSSPLHF. The chain carries TRBV9 and TRBJ1-6, with 8 positions matching TRBD1. The V gene end was trimmed by 2 bases and the J gene end by 9 bases; junction bases not matched to a gene: 7. CDR1 and CDR2 from the germline V gene are SGDLS and YYNGEE. This CDR3 has 15 amino acids. The whole variable domain, filled in from reference TRBV9 and TRBJ1-6, reads DSGVTQTPKHLITATGQRVTLRCSPRSGDLSVYWYQQSLDQGLQFLIQYYNGEERAKGNILERFSAQQFPDLHSELNLSSLELGDSALYFCASSVNAGGSSPLHFGNGTRLTVT.